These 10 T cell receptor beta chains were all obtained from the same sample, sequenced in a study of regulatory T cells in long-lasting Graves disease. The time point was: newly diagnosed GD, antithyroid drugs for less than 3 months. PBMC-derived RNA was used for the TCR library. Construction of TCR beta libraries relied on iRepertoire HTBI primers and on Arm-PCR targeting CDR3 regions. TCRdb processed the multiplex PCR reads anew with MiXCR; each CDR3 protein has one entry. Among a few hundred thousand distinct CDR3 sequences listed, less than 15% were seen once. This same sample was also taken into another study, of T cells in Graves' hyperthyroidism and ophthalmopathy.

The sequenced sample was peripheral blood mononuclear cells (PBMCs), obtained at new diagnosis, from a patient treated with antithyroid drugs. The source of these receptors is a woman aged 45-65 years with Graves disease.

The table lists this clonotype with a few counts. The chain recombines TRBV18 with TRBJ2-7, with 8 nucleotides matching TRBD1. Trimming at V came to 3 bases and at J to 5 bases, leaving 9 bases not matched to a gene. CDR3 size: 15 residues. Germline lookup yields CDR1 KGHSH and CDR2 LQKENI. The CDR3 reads CASSPPGQVFHEQYF. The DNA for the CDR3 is TGTGCCAGCTCACCCCCGGGACAGGTTTTCCACGAGCAGTACTTC.

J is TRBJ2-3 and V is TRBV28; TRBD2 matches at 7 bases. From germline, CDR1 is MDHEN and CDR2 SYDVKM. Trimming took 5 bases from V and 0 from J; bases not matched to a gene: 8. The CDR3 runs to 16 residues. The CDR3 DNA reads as TGTGCCAGCAGTCCAGTAGCGGGTGCTAGCACAGATACGCAGTATTTT. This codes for CASSPVAGASTDTQYF.

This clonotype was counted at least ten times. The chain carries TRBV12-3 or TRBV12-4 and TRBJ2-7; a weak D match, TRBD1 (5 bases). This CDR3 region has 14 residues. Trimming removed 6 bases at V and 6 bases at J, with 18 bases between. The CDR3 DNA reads TGTGCCAGCAGAACAGGCGCCGTTCGGGCCGAGCAGTACTTC. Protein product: CASRTGAVRAEQYF.

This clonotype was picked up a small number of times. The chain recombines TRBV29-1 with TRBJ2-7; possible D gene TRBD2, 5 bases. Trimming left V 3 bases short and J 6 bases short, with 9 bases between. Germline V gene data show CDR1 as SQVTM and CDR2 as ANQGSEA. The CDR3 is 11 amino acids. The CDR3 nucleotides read TGCAGCGTTGAGGCTAGCCGCGAGCAGTACTTC. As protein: CSVEASREQYF.

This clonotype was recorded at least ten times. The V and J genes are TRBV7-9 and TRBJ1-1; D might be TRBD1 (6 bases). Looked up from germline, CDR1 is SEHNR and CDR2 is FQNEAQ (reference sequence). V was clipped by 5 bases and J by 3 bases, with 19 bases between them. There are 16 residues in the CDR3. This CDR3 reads CASSNRRTERDTEAFF. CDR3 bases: TGTGCCAGCAGCAACCGGCGGACAGAAAGAGACACTGAAGCTTTCTTT.

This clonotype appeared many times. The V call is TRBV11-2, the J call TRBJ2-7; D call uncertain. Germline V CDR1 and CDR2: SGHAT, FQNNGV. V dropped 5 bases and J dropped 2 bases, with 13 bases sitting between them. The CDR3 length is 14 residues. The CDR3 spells CASSRRLFPYEQYF. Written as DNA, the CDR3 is TGTGCCAGCAGCCGCCGACTGTTCCCCTACGAGCAGTACTTC.

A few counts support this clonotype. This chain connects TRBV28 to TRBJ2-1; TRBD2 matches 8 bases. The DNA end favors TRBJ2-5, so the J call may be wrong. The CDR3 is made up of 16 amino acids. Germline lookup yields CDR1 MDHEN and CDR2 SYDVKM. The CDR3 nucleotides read TGTGCCAGCAGTTTATCAGCGGGAGCTTCGGAAGAGACCCAGTACTTC. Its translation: CASSLSAGASEETQYF.

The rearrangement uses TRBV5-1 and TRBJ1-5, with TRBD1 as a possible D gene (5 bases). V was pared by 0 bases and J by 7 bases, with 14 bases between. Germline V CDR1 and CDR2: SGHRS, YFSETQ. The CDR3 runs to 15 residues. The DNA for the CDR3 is TGCGCCAGCAGCTTGGACGTCGGGGCAGGGCAGCCCCAGCATTTT. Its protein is CASSLDVGAGQPQHF.

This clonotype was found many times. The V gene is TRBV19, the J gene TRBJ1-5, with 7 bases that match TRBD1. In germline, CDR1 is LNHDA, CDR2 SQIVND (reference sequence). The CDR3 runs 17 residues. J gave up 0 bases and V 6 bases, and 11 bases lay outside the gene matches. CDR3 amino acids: CASRGTDGLSSNQPQHF. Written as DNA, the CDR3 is TGTGCCAGTAGAGGGACAGACGGCCTAAGTAGCAATCAGCCCCAGCATTTT.

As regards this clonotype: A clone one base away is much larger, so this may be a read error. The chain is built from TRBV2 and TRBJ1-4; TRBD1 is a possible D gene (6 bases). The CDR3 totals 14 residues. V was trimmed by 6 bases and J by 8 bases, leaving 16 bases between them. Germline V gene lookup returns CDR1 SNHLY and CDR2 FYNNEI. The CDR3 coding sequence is TGTGCCAGCAGCGACAGGTCAGGATACGAAAAACTGTTTTTT. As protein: CASSDRSGYEKLFF.